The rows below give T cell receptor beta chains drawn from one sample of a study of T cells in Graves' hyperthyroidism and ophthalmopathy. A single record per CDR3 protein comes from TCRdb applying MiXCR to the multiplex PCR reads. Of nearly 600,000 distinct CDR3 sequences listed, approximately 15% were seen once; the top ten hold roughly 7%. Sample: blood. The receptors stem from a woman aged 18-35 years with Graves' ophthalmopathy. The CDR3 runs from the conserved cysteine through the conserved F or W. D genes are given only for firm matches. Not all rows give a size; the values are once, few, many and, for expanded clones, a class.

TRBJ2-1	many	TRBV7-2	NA	TGTGCCAGCAGACTCCCCCCGAGGGGGAGACGGGGCAATGAGCAGTTCTTC	CASRLPPRGRRGNEQFF
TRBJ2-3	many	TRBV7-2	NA	TGTGCCAGCAGCTTAGATATTGGGAGTTGGAGGGGCACAGATACGCAGTATTTT	CASSLDIGSWRGTDTQYF
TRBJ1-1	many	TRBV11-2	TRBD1	TGTGCCAGCAGCACTTACAGGGGGCCGGGGGGCGCTGAAGCTTTCTTT	CASSTYRGPGGAEAFF
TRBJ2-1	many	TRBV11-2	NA	TGTGCCAGCAGCTCTAGGGGGGAGCAGTTCTTC	CASSSRGEQFF
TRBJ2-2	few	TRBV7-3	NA	TGTGCCAGCAGCGTACAGGGTTCCGGGGAGCTGTTTTTT	CASSVQGSGELFF
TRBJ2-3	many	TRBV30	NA	TGTGCCTGGAGTGTATTCGACAGCACAGATACGCAGTATTTT	CAWSVFDSTDTQYF
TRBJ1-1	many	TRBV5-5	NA	TGTGCCAGCAGCGCCTGGACACCGGCTCCTGAAGCTTTCTTT	CASSAWTPAPEAFF
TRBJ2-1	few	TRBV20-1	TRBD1	TGCAGTGCTAGAGCCGGACAGGGGGGTGAACGCAATGAGCAGTTCTTC	CSARAGQGGERNEQFF
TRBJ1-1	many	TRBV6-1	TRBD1	TGTGCCAGCAGTCCTATAGGGGGCCCAGAAGCTTTCTTT	CASSPIGGPEAFF
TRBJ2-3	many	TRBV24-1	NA	TGTGCCACCAGTGATCCACAACTTGACTCTAGCACAGATACGCAGTATTTT	CATSDPQLDSSTDTQYF
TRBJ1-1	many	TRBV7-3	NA	TGTGCCAGCAGCCGGGACGGATTGAACACTGAAGCTTTCTTT	CASSRDGLNTEAFF
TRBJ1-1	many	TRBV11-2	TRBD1	TGTGCCAGCAGCTCCGCAGGGGGGGAGACTGAAGCTTTCTTT	CASSSAGGETEAFF
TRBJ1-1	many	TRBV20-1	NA	TGCAGTGCTAGAGAGAGATCCATTGGTCGTGAAGCTTTCTTT	CSARERSIGREAFF
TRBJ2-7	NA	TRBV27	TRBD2	TGTGCCAGCAGTTTTGCGGACACCGGGGGGGAGCAGTACTTC	CASSFADTGGEQYF
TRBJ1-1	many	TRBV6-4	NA	TGTGCCAGCAGTTTAGGGACGACGACTGAAGCTTTCTTT	CASSLGTTTEAFF
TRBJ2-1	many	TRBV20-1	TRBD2	TGCAGTGCCCTCGGGGCGGGAGGGCCCTCCTACAATGAGCAGTTCTTC	CSALGAGGPSYNEQFF
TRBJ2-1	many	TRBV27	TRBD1	TGTGCCAGCAGACCGGTCGACAGGGGGGGAGACTTGTACAATGAGCAGTTCTTC	CASRPVDRGGDLYNEQFF
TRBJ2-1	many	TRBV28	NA	TGTGCCACGCAACCCCCAGCCAGTCACTACAATGAGCAGTTCTTC	CATQPPASHYNEQFF
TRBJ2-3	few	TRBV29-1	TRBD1	TGCAGCGCCGTCGGGGGACAGGGAGCCACAGATACGCAGTATTTT	CSAVGGQGATDTQYF
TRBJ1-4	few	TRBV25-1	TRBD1	TGTGCCAGCAGTGAAGCGGGACAGGGGGGGGAAAAACTGTTTTTT	CASSEAGQGGEKLFF
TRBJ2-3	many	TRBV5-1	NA	TGCGCCAGCAGCTCGGGGACCCGCCAGGCAGATACGCAGTATTTT	CASSSGTRQADTQYF
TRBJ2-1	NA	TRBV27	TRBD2	TGTGCCAGCAGTTTATCCCTACTAGCGAGCAGCTACAATGAGCAGTTCTTC	CASSLSLLASSYNEQFF
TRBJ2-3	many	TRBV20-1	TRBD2	TGCAGTGCTCTAACTAGCGGGAGGGGGGGGACCACAGATACGCAGTATTTT	CSALTSGRGGTTDTQYF
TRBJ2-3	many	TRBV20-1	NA	TGCAGTGCTAGAGTTCCAATGAGTACAGATACGCAGTATTTT	CSARVPMSTDTQYF
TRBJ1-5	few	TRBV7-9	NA	TGTGCCAGCAGCTTAGCTCAAGACACATCTGGGACCCAGCATTTT	CASSLAQDTSGTQHF
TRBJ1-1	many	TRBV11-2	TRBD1	TGTGCCAGCATCCCAGGGGGGCAGAAGAGGGACACTGAAGCTTTCTTT	CASIPGGQKRDTEAFF
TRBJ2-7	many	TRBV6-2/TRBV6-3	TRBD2	TGTGCCAGCAGTTCAGGACTAGCCCTGGGCTCCTACGAGCAGTACTTC	CASSSGLALGSYEQYF
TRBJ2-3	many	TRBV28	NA	TGTGCCAGCAGTTTCAAGAGCTGGTATAGCACAGATACGCAGTATTTT	CASSFKSWYSTDTQYF
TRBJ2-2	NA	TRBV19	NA	TGTGCCAGTAGTCCCTCCCTTGGACTATACACCGGGGAGCTGTTTTTT	CASSPSLGLYTGELFF
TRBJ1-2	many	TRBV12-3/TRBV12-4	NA	TGTGCCAGCCCTAATTCAGGGGACGGATCCTATGGCTACACCTTC	CASPNSGDGSYGYTF
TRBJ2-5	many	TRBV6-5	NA	TGTGCCAGCAGTTACGGGGTCAGGAAGGGGGAGACCCAGTACTTC	CASSYGVRKGETQYF
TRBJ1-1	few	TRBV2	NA	TGTGCCAGCAGTGAAGCGCGTGCGGGGAGGAACACTGAAGCTTTCTTT	CASSEARAGRNTEAFF
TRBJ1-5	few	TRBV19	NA	TGTGCCAGTAGTACAAAGGGTAGGCAGCCCCAGCATTTT	CASSTKGRQPQHF
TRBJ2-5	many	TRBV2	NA	TGTGCCAGCCTAGGAACCCAAGAGACCCAGTACTTC	CASLGTQETQYF
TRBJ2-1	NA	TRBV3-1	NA	TGTGCCAGCAGCCCCGCGACTTCGAGCTCCTACAATGAGCAGTTCTTC	CASSPATSSSYNEQFF
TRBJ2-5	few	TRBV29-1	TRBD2	TGCAGCGTCGCTATCTGGGCCGCGACCGGGGGGCAAGAGACCCAGTACTTC	CSVAIWAATGGQETQYF
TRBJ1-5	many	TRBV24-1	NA	TGTGCCACCAGAGCCGGGACCAATCAGCCCCAGCATTTT	CATRAGTNQPQHF